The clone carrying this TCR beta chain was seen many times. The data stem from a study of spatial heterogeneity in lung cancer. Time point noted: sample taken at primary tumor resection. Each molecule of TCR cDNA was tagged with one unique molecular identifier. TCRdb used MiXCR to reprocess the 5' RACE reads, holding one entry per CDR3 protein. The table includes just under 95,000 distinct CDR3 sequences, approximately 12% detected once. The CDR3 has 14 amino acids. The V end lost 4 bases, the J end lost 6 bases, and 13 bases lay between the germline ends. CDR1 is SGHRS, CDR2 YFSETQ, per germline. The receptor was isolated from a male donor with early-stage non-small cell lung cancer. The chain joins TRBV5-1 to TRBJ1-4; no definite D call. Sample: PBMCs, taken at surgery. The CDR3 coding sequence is TGCGCCAGCAGCCCGGTCCGAGGCGATGAAAAACTGTTTTTT. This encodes CASSPVRGDEKLFF.